These T cell receptor beta chains were read from a single sample in a study of blood T cell repertoires in COVID-19. Sequencing was performed with immunoSEQ multiplex PCR; in TCRdb, only in-frame clones are kept and a portion is missing. The repertoire holds around 190,000 clones, with around four fifths as singletons. The sequenced sample consisted of peripheral blood. Receptors were obtained from a man aged 65-85 years with active or convalescent COVID-19. CDR3s include the opening cysteine and the closing phenylalanine or tryptophan. The size of a clone is reported for some rows only, either as once, few or many, or as a class for expanded clones.

len	abundance	v_gene	j_gene	CDR3aa
16	NA	TRBV27	TRBJ2-1	CASSLRLAGGGDEQFF
15	NA	TRBV30	TRBJ1-6	CAWSVGGGNNSPLHF
16	NA	TRBV7-2	TRBJ2-1	CASSSAGLAGGRGQFF
14	NA	TRBV30	TRBJ2-2	CAWDRGGGTGELFF
13	NA	TRBV6-5	TRBJ1-5	CASTTGIGQPQHF
17	NA	TRBV2	TRBJ2-2	CASIFSGTSGGTGELFF
13	NA	TRBV5-4	TRBJ2-7	CASSFQGEDEQYF
18	once	TRBV10-3	TRBJ1-3	CAIRAETGVGSSGNTIYF
15	NA	TRBV5-4	TRBJ2-7	CASSLGGQQNYEQYF
16	NA	TRBV2	TRBJ2-2	CASSDLEGANTGELFF
15	once	TRBV3-1/TRBV3-2	TRBJ2-3	CASSQGETGLDTQYF
14	NA	TRBV5-1	TRBJ1-2	CASSLGTAKDGYTF
14	NA	TRBV13	TRBJ1-3	CASSYGQVGNTIYF
17	NA	TRBV5-1	TRBJ1-6	CASSLGGQGAHNSPLHF
15	NA	TRBV10-3	TRBJ1-5	CAISPTEYSNQPQHF
19	few	TRBV4-3	TRBJ1-1	CASSQGSRGTANGGTEAFF
14	NA	TRBV7-7	TRBJ2-3	CASSLALGTDTQYF
14	few	TRBV2	TRBJ1-5	CASSAPRVDQPQHF
15	NA	TRBV5-1	TRBJ2-3	CASSLAGDGTDTQYF
13	NA	TRBV11-1	TRBJ1-2	CASAREENYGYTF
15	few	TRBV7-3	TRBJ2-2	CASSPKGGVTGELFF
15	NA	TRBV6-4	TRBJ2-2	CASSELAGNTGELFF
12	NA	TRBV5-6	TRBJ1-5	CASQGKAQPQHF
17	NA	TRBV2	TRBJ2-3	CASSESGGVLVTDTQYF
15	NA	TRBV18	TRBJ2-3	CASSPGQGETDTQYF
16	few	TRBV5-1	TRBJ2-2	CASSLGDRGYTGELFF
15	NA	TRBV11-2	TRBJ2-3	CASSLGLGGRDTQYF
15	NA	TRBV27	TRBJ1-2	CASSLEGAWIYGYTF
15	NA	TRBV6-5	TRBJ2-2	CASSLSGTNTGELFF
15	NA	TRBV27	TRBJ2-1	CASRLTATSYNEQFF
13	NA	TRBV11-2	TRBJ1-4	CASSLESSFGAVF
15	NA	TRBV11-3	TRBJ2-1	CASSLSGALQGEQFF
14	NA	TRBV11-2	TRBJ2-7	CASRQDRSSDEQYF
15	NA	TRBV7-9	TRBJ1-6	CASRTGTANNSPLHF
15	NA	TRBV15	TRBJ1-1	CATSTPLQGLTEAFF
16	NA	TRBV5-1	TRBJ2-1	CASSPGLAGERNEQFF
16	NA	TRBV5-1	TRBJ2-5	CASSPGRGGIQETQYF
13	NA	TRBV27	TRBJ1-2	CASYGQGNFGYTF
14	NA	TRBV25-1	TRBJ1-6	CASSLLTSGSPLHF
14	NA	TRBV11-2	TRBJ2-7	CASSLGRGSYEQYF
15	NA	TRBV5-1	TRBJ1-1	CASSLVGQFNTEAFF
15	NA	TRBV2	TRBJ1-5	CASRGGTYSNQPQHF
14	NA	TRBV27	TRBJ2-7	CASSSRDRGPEQYF
14	NA	TRBV2	TRBJ2-7	CASSERELTYEQYF
14	NA	TRBV27	TRBJ2-1	CASRTGVGYNEQFF
14	NA	TRBV5-1	TRBJ1-1	CASSITGVNTEAFF
16	NA	TRBV5-1	TRBJ2-7	CASSLGGTATAYEQYF
15	NA	TRBV7-7	TRBJ2-5	CASSLGGHSQETQYF
14	NA	TRBV9	TRBJ1-3	CASSVNYHGNTIYF
15	NA	TRBV13	TRBJ2-3	CASSSGMTGTSGVNF
15	NA	TRBV7-9	TRBJ1-2	CASSLDTGFNYGYTF
16	NA	TRBV27	TRBJ2-3	CASSLGEGALTDTQYF
13	NA	TRBV7-2	TRBJ1-2	CASSQLTGSGYTF